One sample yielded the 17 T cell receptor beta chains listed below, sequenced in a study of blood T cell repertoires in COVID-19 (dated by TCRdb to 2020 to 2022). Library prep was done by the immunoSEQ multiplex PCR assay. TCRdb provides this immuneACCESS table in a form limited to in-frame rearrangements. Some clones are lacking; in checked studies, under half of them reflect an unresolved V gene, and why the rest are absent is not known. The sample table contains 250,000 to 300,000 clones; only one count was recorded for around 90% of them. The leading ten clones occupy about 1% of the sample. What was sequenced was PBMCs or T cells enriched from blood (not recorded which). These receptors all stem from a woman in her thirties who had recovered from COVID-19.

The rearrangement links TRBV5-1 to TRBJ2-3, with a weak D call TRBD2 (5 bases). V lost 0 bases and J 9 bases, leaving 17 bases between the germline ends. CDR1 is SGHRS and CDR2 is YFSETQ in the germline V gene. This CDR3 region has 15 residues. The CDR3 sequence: CASSLGSSVGETQYF. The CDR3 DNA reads TGCGCCAGCAGCTTGGGGAGCTCAGTCGGGGAGACGCAGTATTTT.

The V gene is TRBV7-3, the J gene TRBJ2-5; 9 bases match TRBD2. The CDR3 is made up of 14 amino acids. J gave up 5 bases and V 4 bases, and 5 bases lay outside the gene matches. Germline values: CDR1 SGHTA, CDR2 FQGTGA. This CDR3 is CASSSGSGGETQYF. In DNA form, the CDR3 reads TGTGCCAGCAGCTCTGGGAGCGGGGGGGAGACCCAGTACTTC. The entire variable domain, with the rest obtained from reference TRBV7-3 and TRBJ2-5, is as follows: GAGVSQTPSNKVTEKGKYVELRCDPISGHTALYWYRQSLGQGPEFLIYFQGTGAADDSGLPNDRFFAVRPEGSVSTLKIQRTERGDSAVYLCASSSGSGGETQYFGPGTRLLVL.

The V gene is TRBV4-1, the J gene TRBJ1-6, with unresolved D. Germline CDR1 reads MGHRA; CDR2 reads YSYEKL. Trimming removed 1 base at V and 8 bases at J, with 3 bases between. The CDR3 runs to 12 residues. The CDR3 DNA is TGCGCCAGCAGCCAAGTCGATTCACCCCTCCACTTT. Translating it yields CASSQVDSPLHF.

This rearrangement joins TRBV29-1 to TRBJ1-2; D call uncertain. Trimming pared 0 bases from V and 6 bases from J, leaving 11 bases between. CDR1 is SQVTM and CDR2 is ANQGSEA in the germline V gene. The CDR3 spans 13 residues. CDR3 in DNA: TGCAGCGTTGAAGATCTCGGAGACGATGGCTACACCTTC. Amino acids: CSVEDLGDDGYTF.

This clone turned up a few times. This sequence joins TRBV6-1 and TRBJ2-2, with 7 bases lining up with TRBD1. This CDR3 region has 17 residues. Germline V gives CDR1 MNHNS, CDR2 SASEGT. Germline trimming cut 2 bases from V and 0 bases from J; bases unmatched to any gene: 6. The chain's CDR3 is CASSEFATGSNTGELFF. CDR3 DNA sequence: TGTGCCAGCAGTGAATTTGCGACAGGGTCGAACACCGGGGAGCTGTTTTTT.

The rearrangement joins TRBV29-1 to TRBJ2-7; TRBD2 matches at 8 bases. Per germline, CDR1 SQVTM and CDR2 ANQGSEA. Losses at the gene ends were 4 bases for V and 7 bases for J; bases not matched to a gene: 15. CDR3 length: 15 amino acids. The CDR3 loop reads CSVASGLAGPREQYF. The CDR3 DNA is TGCAGCGTTGCTTCTGGACTAGCTGGGCCTAGAGAGCAGTACTTC.

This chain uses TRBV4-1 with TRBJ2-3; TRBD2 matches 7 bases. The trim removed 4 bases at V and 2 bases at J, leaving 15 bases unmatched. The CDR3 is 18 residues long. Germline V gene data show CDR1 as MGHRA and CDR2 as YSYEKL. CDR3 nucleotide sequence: TGCGCCAGCAGCCCTGGTTGGGGTTCGCGGGGGTACACAGATACGCAGTATTTT. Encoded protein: CASSPGWGSRGYTDTQYF.

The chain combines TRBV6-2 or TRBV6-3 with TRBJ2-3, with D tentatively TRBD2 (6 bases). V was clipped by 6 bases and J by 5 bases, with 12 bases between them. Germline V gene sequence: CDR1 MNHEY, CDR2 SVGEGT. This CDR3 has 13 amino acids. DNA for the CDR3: TGTGCCAGCAGCCAAGATAGCGGAGATACGCAGTATTTT. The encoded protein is CASSQDSGDTQYF.

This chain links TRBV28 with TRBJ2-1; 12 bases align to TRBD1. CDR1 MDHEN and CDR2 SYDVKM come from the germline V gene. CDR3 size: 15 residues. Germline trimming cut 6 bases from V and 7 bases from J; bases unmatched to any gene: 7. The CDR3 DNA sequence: TGTGCCAGCAGCTCCGGGACAGGGGGCACAAATGAGCAGTTCTTC. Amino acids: CASSSGTGGTNEQFF.

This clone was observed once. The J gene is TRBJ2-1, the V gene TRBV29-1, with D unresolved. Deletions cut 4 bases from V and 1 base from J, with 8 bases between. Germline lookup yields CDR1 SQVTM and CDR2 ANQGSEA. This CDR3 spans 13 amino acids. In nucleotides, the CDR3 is TGCAGCGTTGTAGGCGGATCCTACAATGAGCAGTTCTTC. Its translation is CSVVGGSYNEQFF.

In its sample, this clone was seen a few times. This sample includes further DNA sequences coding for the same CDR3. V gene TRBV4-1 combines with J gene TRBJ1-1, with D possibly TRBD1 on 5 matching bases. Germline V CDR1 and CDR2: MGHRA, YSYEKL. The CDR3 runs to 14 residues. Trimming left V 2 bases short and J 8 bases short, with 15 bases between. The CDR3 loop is CASSQQRGDFEAFF. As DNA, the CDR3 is TGCGCCAGCAGCCAACAACGGGGGGACTTCGAAGCTTTCTTT.

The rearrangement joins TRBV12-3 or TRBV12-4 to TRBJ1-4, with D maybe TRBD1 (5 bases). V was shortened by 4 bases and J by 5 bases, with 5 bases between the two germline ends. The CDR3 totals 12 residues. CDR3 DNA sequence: TGTGCCAGCAGTTCAGGGAATGAAAAACTGTTTTTT. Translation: CASSSGNEKLFF.

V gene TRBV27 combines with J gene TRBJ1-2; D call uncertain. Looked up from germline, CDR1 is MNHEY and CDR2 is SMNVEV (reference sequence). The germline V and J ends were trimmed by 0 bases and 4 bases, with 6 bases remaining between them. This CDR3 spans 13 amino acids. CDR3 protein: CASSLSGVYGYTF. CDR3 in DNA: TGTGCCAGCAGTTTATCGGGAGTCTATGGCTACACCTTC.

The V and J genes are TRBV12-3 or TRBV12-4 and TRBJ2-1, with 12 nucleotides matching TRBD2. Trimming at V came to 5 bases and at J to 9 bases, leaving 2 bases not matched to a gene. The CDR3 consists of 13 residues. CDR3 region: CASSGGLAGEQFF. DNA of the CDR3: TGTGCCAGCAGTGGGGGACTAGCGGGTGAGCAGTTCTTC.

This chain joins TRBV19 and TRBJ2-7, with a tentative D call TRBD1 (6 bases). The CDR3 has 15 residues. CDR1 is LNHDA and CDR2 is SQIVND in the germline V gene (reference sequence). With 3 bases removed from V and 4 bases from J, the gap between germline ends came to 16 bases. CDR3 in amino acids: CASSIKGESIYEQYF. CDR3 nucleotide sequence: TGTGCCAGTAGTATTAAGGGGGAATCCATTTACGAGCAGTACTTC.

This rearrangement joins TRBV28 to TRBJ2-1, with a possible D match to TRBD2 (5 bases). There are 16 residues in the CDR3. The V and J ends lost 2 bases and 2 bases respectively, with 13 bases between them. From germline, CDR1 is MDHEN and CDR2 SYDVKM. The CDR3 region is CASSLGRRVTYNEQFF. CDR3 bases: TGTGCCAGCAGTTTAGGGAGACGTGTCACCTACAATGAGCAGTTCTTC.

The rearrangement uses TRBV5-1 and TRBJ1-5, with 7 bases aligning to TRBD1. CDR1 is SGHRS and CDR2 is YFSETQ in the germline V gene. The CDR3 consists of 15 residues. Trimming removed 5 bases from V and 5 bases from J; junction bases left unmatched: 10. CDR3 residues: CASSPSGTDYQPQHF. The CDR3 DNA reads TGCGCCAGCAGTCCTTCGGGGACAGACTATCAGCCCCAGCATTTT. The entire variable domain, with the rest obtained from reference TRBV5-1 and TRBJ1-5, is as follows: KAGVTQTPRYLIKTRGQQVTLSCSPISGHRSVSWYQQTPGQGLQFLFEYFSETQRNKGNFPGRFSGRQFSNSRSEMNVSTLELGDSALYLCASSPSGTDYQPQHFGDGTRLSIL.